What follows are 17 T cell receptor beta chains derived from one specimen sequenced in a study of blood T cell repertoires in COVID-19. Only in-frame clones appear in the TCRdb table, and some are missing; sequencing was by immunoSEQ multiplex PCR. The data hold 75,000 to 100,000 clones, with around 80% observed a single time. Sequenced input: peripheral blood. These receptors originate from a human donor in a cohort sampled during active COVID-19.

This clone was counted only a few times. The genes are TRBV2 and TRBJ1-3; D possibly corresponds to TRBD1 (5 bases). Germline V gene sequence: CDR1 SNHLY, CDR2 FYNNEI. Trimming left V 8 bases short and J 0 bases short, with 8 bases between. The CDR3 is 13 residues long. The CDR3 is CASGATSGNTIYF. CDR3 in DNA: TGTGCCAGCGGGGCCACCTCTGGAAACACCATATATTTT.

This clone showed up just once. This rearrangement joins TRBV6-5 to TRBJ2-7; the match to TRBD1 covers 8 bases. The CDR3 loop spans 13 amino acids. CDR1 MNHEY and CDR2 SVGAGI come from the germline V gene. The V segment lost 4 bases and the J segment 7 bases; nucleotides outside the gene matches: 6. In DNA form, the CDR3 reads TGTGCCAGCAGTTTCGGACAGGGAGAGGAGCAGTACTTC. Its protein product is CASSFGQGEEQYF.

The rearrangement uses TRBV5-6 and TRBJ2-7, with 9 nucleotides matching TRBD2. The CDR3 contains 15 residues. The trim removed 0 bases at V and 3 bases at J, leaving 4 bases unmatched. CDR1 and CDR2 from the germline V gene are SGHDT and YYEEEE. CDR3 in DNA: TGTGCCAGCAGCTTGGGGCTAGCGGGGTACTACGAGCAGTACTTC. It is translated as CASSLGLAGYYEQYF.

The CDR3 protein is CASSKEGDGDSTDTQYF. The CDR3 nucleotides read TGTGCCAGCAGCAAAGAGGGAGACGGCGATAGCACAGATACGCAGTATTTT. V and J are TRBV21-1 and TRBJ2-3; the table's D call TRBD2 went unverified against the DNA. TRBV21-1 is a documented pseudogene. The CDR3 is 17 residues long.

The rearrangement links TRBV18 to TRBJ2-7, with D possibly TRBD1 on 6 matching bases. V lost 2 bases, J lost 7 bases, and 18 bases lay in between. The CDR3 length is 15 residues. CDR1 and CDR2 (germline): KGHSH, LQKENI. The CDR3 here is CASSPFYQGSGEQYF. The CDR3 bases are TGTGCCAGCTCACCATTCTACCAGGGGTCGGGTGAGCAGTACTTC.

As regards this clone: One end of the junction varies from germline; a read error may be responsible. The chain uses TRBV5-1 and TRBJ2-1, with 9 bases that match TRBD2. Germline CDR1 reads SGHRS; CDR2 reads YFSETQ. CDR3 length equals 14 residues. CDR3 sequence reads: CASSRSGGNNGQFF. CDR3 nucleotide sequence: TGCGCCAGCAGTCGAAGCGGGGGGAACAATGGGCAGTTCTTC.

This clone was counted between two and nine times. The chain's CDR3 is CASSLRTYEQYF. DNA for the CDR3: TGTGCCAGCAGTTTGAGAACCTACGAGCAGTACTTC. The chain recombines TRBV2 with TRBJ2-7; D not certain. CDR1 is SNHLY and CDR2 is FYNNEI in the germline V gene. CDR3 length: 12 residues. Trimming left V 5 bases short and J 2 bases short, with 7 bases between.

This sequence joins TRBV2 and TRBJ2-3; 12 bases map to TRBD2. The CDR3 runs to 16 residues. Trimming at V came to 2 bases and at J to 4 bases, leaving 4 bases not matched to a gene. Germline CDR1 and CDR2: SNHLY and FYNNEI. The CDR3 region has the DNA TGTGCCAGCAGTGAAAAGACTAGCGGGGGCGCAGATACGCAGTATTTT. It yields the protein CASSEKTSGGADTQYF. Combining the CDR3 with reference TRBV2 and TRBJ2-3 gives the whole variable domain EPEVTQTPSHQVTQMGQEVILRCVPISNHLYFYWYRQILGQKVEFLVSFYNNEISEKSEIFDDQFSVERPDGSNFTLKIRSTKLEDSAMYFCASSEKTSGGADTQYFGPGTRLTVL.

The CDR3 protein is CASSPRGGSSGNTIYF. CDR3 DNA sequence: TGTGCCAGCAGCCCGAGGGGCGGGAGCTCTGGAAACACCATATATTTT. The chain employs TRBV7-6 and TRBJ1-3; possible D gene TRBD1, 5 bases. The germline V and J ends were trimmed by 5 bases and 0 bases, with 14 bases remaining between them. Germline V gene lookup returns CDR1 SGHVS and CDR2 FNYEAQ. The CDR3 runs to 16 residues.

The rearrangement joins TRBV5-4 to TRBJ1-2; D is undetermined. This CDR3 contains 13 residues. Trimming removed 2 bases from V and 1 base from J, with 6 bases in between. Germline V lookup: CDR1 SGHNT, CDR2 YYREEE (reference sequence). CDR3 sequence: CASSFEDNYGYTF. The DNA of the CDR3 is TGTGCCAGCAGCTTCGAGGATAACTATGGCTACACCTTC.

The chain links TRBV7-9 to TRBJ1-4; unclear D gene. Germline assignment: CDR1 SEHNR and CDR2 FQNEAQ (reference sequence). Between the trimmed V and J ends, which lost 1 base and 8 bases, there was a span of 14 bases. The length of the CDR3 is 15 residues. The CDR3 DNA is TGTGCCAGCAGCTTAGGCCCGGGAGAGCACGAAAAACTGTTTTTT. It translates to CASSLGPGEHEKLFF. Based on the CDR3 plus reference TRBV7-9 and TRBJ1-4, the full variable domain is DTGVSQNPRHKITKRGQNVTFRCDPISEHNRLYWYRQTLGQGPEFLTYFQNEAQLEKSRLLSDRFSAERPKGSFSTLEIQRTEQGDSAMYLCASSLGPGEHEKLFFGSGTQLSVL.

V gene TRBV6-6 combines with J gene TRBJ2-2; 7 bases map to TRBD2. The CDR3 consists of 15 residues. V lost 1 base to trimming and J lost 6 bases; unmatched junction nucleotides: 5. Per the germline V gene, CDR1 is MNHNY and CDR2 is SVGAGI (reference sequence). CDR3 sequence: CASSYWDYPPGELFF. The CDR3 DNA is TGTGCCAGCAGTTACTGGGACTACCCGCCCGGGGAGCTGTTTTTT.

The chain is built from TRBV2 and TRBJ1-3, with D perhaps TRBD1 (5 bases). Trimming left V 7 bases short and J 4 bases short, with 17 bases between. Germline assignment: CDR1 SNHLY and CDR2 FYNNEI. This CDR3 is 15 amino acids long. Here the CDR3 reads CASKAGQGGGNTIYF. CDR3 bases: TGTGCCAGCAAAGCGGGGCAGGGTGGCGGAAACACCATATATTTT.

The chain combines TRBV19 with TRBJ1-2, with D perhaps TRBD1 (5 bases). V gave up 4 bases and J gave up 10 bases, with 10 bases separating them. This CDR3 region has 11 residues. In germline, CDR1 is LNHDA, CDR2 SQIVND (reference sequence). CDR3 loop: CASSRATDYTF. CDR3 bases: TGTGCCAGTAGTAGAGCGACAGACTACACCTTC. The full variable domain, its missing parts supplied by reference TRBV19 and TRBJ1-2, is DGGITQSPKYLFRKEGQNVTLSCEQNLNHDAMYWYRQDPGQGLRLIYYSQIVNDFQKGDIAEGYSVSREKKESFPLTVTSAQKNPTAFYLCASSRATDYTFGSGTRLTVV.

J is TRBJ2-7 and V is TRBV6-6, with TRBD2 matching over 8 bases. Germline V lookup: CDR1 MNHNY, CDR2 SVGAGI (reference sequence). The length of the CDR3 is 14 residues. V lost 8 bases, J lost 1 base, and 7 bases stayed unmatched. The CDR3 coding sequence is TGTGCCAGCCGTTCGGGAGGGTCATCCTACGAGCAGTACTTC. Amino acids: CASRSGGSSYEQYF.

CDR3 sequence reads: CASSLQRTGELFF. The CDR3 DNA follows: TGTGCCAGCAGTCTCCAGCGCACCGGGGAGCTGTTTTTT. This chain links TRBV27 with TRBJ2-2, with no clear D. V gave up 5 bases and J gave up 4 bases, with 8 bases separating them. Germline V gives CDR1 MNHEY, CDR2 SMNVEV (reference sequence). This CDR3 has 13 residues.

This clone was detected ten times or more. The chain uses TRBV19 and TRBJ2-3; 11 nucleotides line up with TRBD2. Germline V gene data show CDR1 as LNHDA and CDR2 as SQIVND (reference sequence). The CDR3 contains 15 residues. V lost 8 bases, J lost 3 bases, and 7 bases stayed unmatched. The CDR3 here is CASGNLAGGTDTQYF. The CDR3 coding sequence is TGTGCCAGTGGGAATCTAGCGGGGGGTACAGATACGCAGTATTTT.